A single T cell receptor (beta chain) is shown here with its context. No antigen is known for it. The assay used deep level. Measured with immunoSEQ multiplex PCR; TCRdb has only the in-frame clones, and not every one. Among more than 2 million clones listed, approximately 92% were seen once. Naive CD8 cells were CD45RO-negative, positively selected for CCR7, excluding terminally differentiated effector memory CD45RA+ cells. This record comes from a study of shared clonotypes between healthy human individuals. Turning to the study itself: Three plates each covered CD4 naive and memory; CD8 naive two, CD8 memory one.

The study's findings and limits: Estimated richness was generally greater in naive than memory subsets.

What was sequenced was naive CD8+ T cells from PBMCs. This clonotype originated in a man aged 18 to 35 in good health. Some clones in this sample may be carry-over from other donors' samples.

CDR3 coding DNA: TGTGCCAGCAATACCGAGGGTGGCCGAAACAGAGGCTACACCTTC. It yields the protein CASNTEGGRNRGYTF. The rearrangement links TRBV5-8 to TRBJ1-2; no clear D gene. Trimming stripped 6 bases from V and 8 bases from J, with 23 bases between. This CDR3 region has 15 residues. Germline loops: CDR1 SGHTS, CDR2 YDEGEE.